Below are 15 T cell receptor beta chains sequenced from a single sample in a study of prognosis after radiotherapy for stage I lung cancer. Two-round multiplex PCR amplified TCR beta CDR3 from genomic DNA. Primers targeting each individual TRBV and TRBJ gene were applied in first-round PCR. TCRdb independently ran MiXCR on the multiplex PCR reads; one entry per CDR3 protein. The data show around 21,000 distinct CDR3 sequences, with around 40% seen just once and roughly 30% held by the top ten. The sequencing used PBMCs, collected before or after stereotactic body radiation therapy (not recorded which). The receptors derive from a donor over 45 with non-small cell lung cancer.

To note about this clonotype: This sequence is one base from a far larger clone and is likely a read error. The genes are TRBV6-8 and TRBJ2-1; weak D call: TRBD2 (7 bases). The germline V and J ends were trimmed by 7 bases and 4 bases, with 14 bases remaining between them. The germline V gene has CDR1 MNHGY and CDR2 SAAAGT. The CDR3 runs 14 residues. CDR3 region: CASNKGGGYNEQFF. In nucleotides, the CDR3 is TGTGCCAGCAATAAAGGGGGAGGGTACAATGAGCAGTTCTTC.

The genes are TRBV30 and TRBJ1-3; D unresolved. Trimming pared 0 bases from V and 1 base from J, leaving 10 bases between. This CDR3 spans 15 amino acids. Germline lookup yields CDR1 GTSNPN and CDR2 SVGIG (reference sequence). CDR3 DNA: TGTGCCTGGAGTGTACGAAGGGAATCTGGAAACACCATATATTTT. This sequence encodes CAWSVRRESGNTIYF.

This clonotype was observed a handful of times. A far larger clone is just one base off, so this is likely a read error. The chain combines TRBV6-9 with TRBJ2-2, with a weak D call TRBD1 (6 bases). V was cut by 3 bases and J by 2 bases, with 13 bases left in between. Germline CDR1 reads MNHGY; CDR2 reads SVAAGI. The CDR3 totals 16 residues. The CDR3 sequence is CASSYGLGHNTGELFF. DNA for the CDR3: TGTGCCAGCAGTTACGGATTGGGACATAACACCGGGGAGCTGTTTTTT.

This clonotype was recorded at least ten times. The V gene is TRBV5-4, the J gene TRBJ2-7, with a possible D match to TRBD1 (8 bases). Trimming took off 0 bases at V and 1 base at J, with 14 bases between the two ends. The CDR3 consists of 16 residues. Per the germline V gene, CDR1 is SGHNT and CDR2 is YYREEE (reference sequence). The CDR3 region has the DNA TGTGCCAGCAGCTTGGCCAACAGGGGGGGTTCCTACGAGCAGTACTTC. Residues: CASSLANRGGSYEQYF.

This clonotype showed up many times. V usage is TRBV27 and J usage is TRBJ2-1; D perhaps matches TRBD1 (6 bases). With 6 bases removed from V and 1 base from J, the gap between germline ends came to 10 bases. Germline loops: CDR1 MNHEY, CDR2 SMNVEV (reference sequence). The CDR3 has 14 residues. The CDR3 DNA reads as TGTGCCAGCAGCATGAGGGGGTCCTACAATGAGCAGTTCTTC. It is translated as CASSMRGSYNEQFF.

In regard to this clonotype: Only one base separates this from a far larger clonotype, so it likely reflects a read error. This chain uses TRBV11-1 with TRBJ2-2, with a tentative D call TRBD1 (6 bases). There are 19 residues in the CDR3. Trimming took off 1 base at V and 0 bases at J, with 18 bases between the two ends. Germline loops: CDR1 SGHAT, CDR2 FQDESV (reference sequence). The chain's CDR3 is CASSLGYSGHGSNTGELFF. CDR3 nucleotides: TGTGCCAGCAGCTTAGGGTACTCGGGACATGGGTCGAACACCGGGGAGCTGTTTTTT.

This clonotype is a singleton in its sample. This chain links TRBV11-2 with TRBJ2-1; D ambiguous. The CDR3 contains 14 residues. Germline CDR1 and CDR2: SGHAT and FQNNGV. V shed 1 base and J shed 3 bases, with 7 bases lying between them. CDR3 loop: CASSLASLYNEQFF. CDR3 nucleotides: TGTGCCAGCAGCTTAGCGAGCCTCTACAATGAGCAGTTCTTC.

This clonotype was seen ten or more times. The J gene is TRBJ1-5, the V gene TRBV6-2 or TRBV6-3, with 9 bases matching TRBD1. The V gene's germline CDR1 is MNHEY and CDR2 SVGEGT. There are 18 residues in the CDR3. Trimming removed 6 bases from V and 2 bases from J; junction bases left unmatched: 14. CDR3 DNA: TGTGCCAGCAGGTCCGGGACAGGGTGGGATTTTCGCAATCAGCCCCAGCATTTT. Its translation is CASRSGTGWDFRNQPQHF.

In this sample, this clonotype is medium-sized (0.01 to 0.1%). The gene calls are TRBV28 and TRBJ2-2; 10 bases are shared with TRBD1. The CDR3 is 16 residues long. V dropped 3 bases and J dropped 3; count of bases not matched to a gene: 4. Per germline, CDR1 MDHEN and CDR2 SYDVKM. CDR3 sequence (DNA): TGTGCCAGCAGTTTCGGGACAGGGGTCTACACCGGGGAGCTGTTTTTT. It specifies CASSFGTGVYTGELFF.

Concerning this clonotype: This likely reflects a read error, since a far larger clone is one base away. The chain couples TRBV6-4 to TRBJ1-2, with TRBD1 as a possible D gene (5 bases). This CDR3 comprises 13 residues. Trimming cost V 7 bases and J 8 bases, with 17 bases left between them. Germline CDR1 reads MRHNA; CDR2 reads SNTAGT. CDR3 in DNA: TGTGCCAGCATAGGGGACGCCGGGAAGGGCTACACCTTC. Protein product: CASIGDAGKGYTF.

A note on this clonotype: The junction departs from the called germline gene at one end, perhaps through a read error. This chain connects TRBV28 to TRBJ1-2, with no clear D. The V gene's germline CDR1 is MDHEN and CDR2 SYDVKM. The CDR3 runs 15 residues. The CDR3, as DNA: TGTGCCAGCATTTTATCCAGGAAAGCTAACTATGGCTACACCTTC. Amino acids: CASILSRKANYGYTF.

The chain combines TRBV6-1 with TRBJ2-2, with 9 bases aligning to TRBD1. This CDR3 spans 16 amino acids. Per germline, CDR1 MNHNS and CDR2 SASEGT. Losses at the gene ends were 2 bases for V and 7 bases for J; bases not matched to a gene: 8. DNA of the CDR3: TGTGCCAGCAGTGAAACGGCCGGGACAGGGAACGGGGAGCTGTTTTTT. Its protein product is CASSETAGTGNGELFF.

This clonotype was detected a few times. With a far larger clone one base away, a read error is the likely cause. The chain couples TRBV6-5 to TRBJ1-5; maybe TRBD1 (6 bases). The CDR3 runs 15 residues. CDR1 is MNHEY and CDR2 is SVGAGI in the germline V gene. V dropped 6 bases and J dropped 2 bases, with 14 bases sitting between them. CDR3 bases: TGTGCCAGCAGCGCAGGGGATGTCGGCAATCAGCCCCAGCATTTT. As protein: CASSAGDVGNQPQHF.

This clonotype turned up a few times. The chain has TRBV27 and TRBJ2-7; no definite D call. The germline CDR1 and CDR2 sequences are MNHEY and SMNVEV (reference sequence). Trimming took 3 bases from V and 2 from J, leaving 5 bases between them. The CDR3 has 12 amino acids. CDR3 region: CASSFGPYEQYF. Written as DNA, the CDR3 is TGTGCCAGCAGTTTTGGACCCTACGAGCAGTACTTC.

The sample holds many counts of this clonotype. The chain combines TRBV15 with TRBJ1-6; TRBD1 matches at 9 bases. Losses at the gene ends were 5 bases for V and 15 bases for J; bases not matched to a gene: 17. CDR1 and CDR2 from the germline V gene are LNHNV and YYDKDF (reference sequence). This CDR3 is built from 16 residues. CDR3 sequence: CATSAATGQGWVHLHF. CDR3 coding DNA: TGTGCCACCAGCGCGGCCACGGGACAGGGTTGGGTGCACCTCCACTTT.